This paragraph reports one T cell receptor (beta chain). One end of the junction varies from germline; a read error may be responsible. These data are taken from a study of control samples from healthy donors and cancer patients. Germline V gene data show CDR1 as SGHAT and CDR2 as FQNNGV. The CDR3 has 15 amino acids. Clones were read by immunoSEQ multiplex PCR, and TCRdb kept only the in-frame ones, dropping some. The data show 25,000 to 35,000 clones, 75% to 95% seen once. This chain links TRBV11-2 with TRBJ2-3, with 8 bases matching TRBD1. This receptor was obtained from a man aged 45-65 years with lung cancer. Material for sequencing was PBMCs. The CDR3 DNA sequence: TGTGCCAGCAGACCGACAGGGGTTAGCACAGCTACGCAGTATTTT. It translates to CASRPTGVSTATQYF.